This TCR beta chain appears in the sequencing data of a study of cytomegalovirus exposure and HLA in healthy donors (dated by TCRdb to 2015 to 2018). Regarding the research as a whole: An earlier analysis of under 600 of the donors reported approximately 290 Gb of sequence data and some 100 million unique TCR beta sequences from 190 million or so T cells. Roughly 5 DR-DQ haplotypes were handled as single units for association and clustering, since linkage in the cohort was strong. Approximately 300 gigabases of sequencing data and 70 million to 100 million unique TCR sequences made up an early release that covered several hundred HLA-typed donors. All discovery cohort repertoires had been generated on a single sequencing platform. Rather than using new phenotypic data, the later analysis identified candidate immune exposures from TCR beta sequences and from how often those sequences occurred across donors. Across approximately 420 genotyped donors of the cohort, an average of about 250,000 unique TCR beta nucleotide sequences per donor were sequenced, and roughly 20% of those sequences were non-productive. Both class I and class II loci were covered by HLA typing, at four-digit resolution. The study aimed to test whether signatures of past pathogen exposure could be identified by cataloging public T cell receptors. A later analysis re-examined previously published TCR beta repertoires from about 700 donors and added high-resolution HLA genotyping to investigate patterns of TCR occurrence. To predict cytomegalovirus infection status, the study brought together high-throughput TCR immunosequencing, statistical association of individual TCRs with disease status, and machine learning. Among the roughly 430 genotyped donors, 81% belonged to the genetic ancestry cluster associated with self-reported Caucasian donors. In an earlier analysis of a few hundred of the donors, high-throughput TCR beta sequencing was used to judge whether each TCR beta V gene segment behaved as functional or pseudogenic. Donor age, sex, ethnicity and CMV serostatus were compiled alongside the repertoire data. Typing coverage varied by locus: 629-630 donors for A, B, C, DRB1 and DQB1; around 560 for DQA1; approximately 610 for DPA1; fewer than 480 for DPB1. Genome-wide SNP genotypes for about 65% of the roughly 670 donors were used in a later genetic analysis, which treated that subset as a discovery cohort. The study used immunosequencing to profile the T cell repertoires of approximately 630 subjects and linked those repertoires to cytomegalovirus serostatus. Besides the first cohort of roughly 640 subjects, a separate validation cohort made up of 90 to 150 different subjects was used. General findings and caveats noted by the study authors: CMV serostatus was the only immune exposure information available for the cohort. In vitro tests confirmed that a few of the cytomegalovirus-associated TCR beta chains recognize cytomegalovirus antigens. Because the 87-base-pair reads could not distinguish some IMGT-functional V segments, including TRBV6-2 and TRBV6-3, those segments were excluded. In a later analysis, some 18,000 TCR beta sequences were associated with specific HLA alleles at a false discovery rate of 0.05. An association between a missense DCLRE1C variant and V-gene and J-gene trimming of TCR beta chains was found in a later genetic analysis and replicated in an independent cohort. A later analysis found that TCR association rates varied across HLA loci, with DRB1 alleles showing the most associated TCRs and HLA-C alleles the fewest. Several of the top co-occurrence clusters appeared to be linked to parvovirus B19, influenza, CMV and Epstein-Barr virus, according to a later analysis. According to the authors, the approach could potentially be generalized to other disease states and immunological phenotypes. A further reported finding was that TCR beta sequences accurately predicted the HLA-A and HLA-B alleles for most subjects in the first cohort. When HLA alleles, especially DR and DQ, strongly co-occurred, TCR associations were difficult to assign to individual alleles. This cohort had only TCR beta chains sequenced, and the lack of alpha or paired-chain data limited which features could be detected. The earlier analysis of some 540 of the donors excluded some 15 rarely observed V segments, including chromosome 9 orphons, because counts were too low. Presence/absence analyses assumed roughly uniform sequencing depth across donors, an assumption that may not hold. In a later analysis, HLA-associated TCR beta chains showed more clonal expansion and lower generation probabilities than non-associated chains that were equally common. While some public TCRs were present in many individuals, most TCR sequences turned up only very rarely across donors. Because some donors lacked HLA typing at each locus, the association tests relied only on the typed subset. An earlier analysis of some 560 of the donors showed that most TCR beta V segments appeared in productive rearrangements either about 87% or about 30% of the time, which broadly matched IMGT annotations. Correlated functional status among segregating V segments might be attributable to linkage disequilibrium, but an unknown experimental factor could not be ruled out. In a later genetic analysis, fewer N-insertions in productive TCRs were reported among donors in an Asian-associated ancestry cluster than the roughly 700-donor mean. A total of about 180 TCR beta chains were listed by the study as associated with cytomegalovirus. A group of highly shared sequence variants was considered likely to be a technical artifact of the sequencing pipeline. In both the original and validation cohorts, the classifier was reported to diagnose cytomegalovirus status with high specificity and sensitivity. According to a later analysis, most CMV-associated TCR beta chains appeared to be HLA-restricted, and the HLA associations seemed to be driven largely by CMV exposure.

The library was obtained by the immunoSEQ multiplex PCR assay. For the multiplex PCR, a mixture combining 60 forward primers for TCR Vbeta segments and 13 reverse primers for TCR Jbeta segments was used. The CDR3 region of rearranged TCR beta genes was amplified from genomic DNA with a multiplex PCR assay. On the Illumina HiSeq System, the amplified TCR beta libraries were sequenced as 87-base-pair reads. The source study handled its data this way. A later analysis tallied around 82 million unique TCR beta chains across the approximately 670 repertoires, and approximately 9.9 million of those chains were shared by two or more donors. To remove PCR and sequencing errors, raw reads were error-corrected and collapsed into unique sequences using a nearest-neighbor algorithm that merged closely related sequences. To assign V, D and J gene segments, CDR3 sequences were aligned to IMGT reference sequences. For a sequence to be retained, a match of at least six nucleotides to both a V gene segment and a J gene segment was required. A rearrangement was called productive if the CDR3 had no stop codons and remained in frame with V and J, and every other rearrangement was called non-productive. CDR3 was defined according to IMGT convention as the region running from the second conserved V-encoded cysteine to the conserved J-encoded phenylalanine. In an earlier analysis of approximately 500 of the donors, sequences lacking an unambiguous match to a single V gene segment were excluded. In an earlier analysis of 450 to 750 of the donors, a V segment was called functional when productive rearrangements were above 56.7%, and segregating when the standard deviation between donors exceeded 5%. To diagnose cytomegalovirus status from the catalog of TCR beta chain sequences, a statistical classification framework was built. In a later analysis, V and J genes were assigned by comparing TCR nucleotide sequences against IMGT/GENE-DB human TR gene sequences. The TCRdist pipeline was used in a later analysis to assign CDR3 sequences and most-parsimonious VDJ recombination scenarios. A later analysis defined each TCR beta chain by its CDR3 amino acid sequence plus V-gene family, and excluded reads lacking a unique V-gene family. A later analysis removed 450 to 600 highly shared, low-generation-probability nucleotide sequences to deal with suspected cross-contamination and a sequencing artifact. For each public chain, a later analysis derived a clonal expansion index from normalized ranks of inferred template counts within each repertoire. In a later analysis, generation probabilities were computed using a VDJ recombination model fitted to out-of-frame rearrangements, and the results were checked against IGoR. Hypergeometric tests were used in a later analysis to score TCR-TCR, TCR-HLA and TCR-CMV co-occurrence, with a repertoire-size bias correction applied to the TCR pairs. In a later analysis, false discovery rates were estimated by permuting HLA or CMV assignments 20 times. In a later analysis, co-occurring TCRs were grouped using DBSCAN, with TCRdist sequence similarity added in when clustering inside HLA-allele-positive subsets. Repertoires with fewer than 30,000 or more than 120,000 public chains, plus five repertoires with anomalous nucleotide sharing, were excluded from co-occurrence clustering. TCRdb re-hosts the immuneACCESS table, in-frame sequences only. Its copies lack some clones; in the studies checked, an unresolved V gene accounts for under half of them, and the cause for the rest is not known. V and J calls and clone size are copied from that table; D and trimming were computed from the DNA. The sample table contains 120,000 or so clones; only one count was recorded for over 70% of them. More than 3% of the sample comes from the top ten.

The cohort was made up of 500 to 800 healthy bone marrow donors. All cohort members were sampled while nominally healthy, although unrecorded immune exposures were likely present. The donor tested CMV seronegative, placing the donor among the 350 or so seronegative members of the cohort. Each donor provided a peripheral blood sample, and peripheral blood mononuclear cells were used for TCR beta sequencing. The Qiagen DNeasy Blood Extraction Kit was used to extract genomic DNA from the blood cell samples. As regards this clone: Which antigen it targets is not known. Base quality data are lacking; no much larger clone is found one base away.

Inclusive of the bounding cysteine and phenylalanine, the CDR3 is 14 residues long. Only CDR3 DNA remains: 42 bases, in frame from the first base. CDR1 SNHLY and CDR2 FYNNEI were looked up in the germline V gene. V has 6 bases trimmed and J has 0 bases trimmed; junction bases matching no gene number 4. Sample: PBMCs. The chain employs TRBV2 and TRBJ1-1; 7 nucleotides in the junction match TRBD1. The sequence was collected from a woman aged 50 to 60 in good health and CMV-seronegative. The CDR3: CASSQGQLNTEAFF. The DNA sequence is as follows: TGTGCCAGCAGCCAGGGACAGCTGAACACTGAAGCTTTCTTT.